This T cell receptor beta chain is from a study of blood T cell repertoires in COVID-19. This table comes from immunoSEQ multiplex PCR, and its TCRdb copy is limited to in-frame clones, with some not included. Of tens of thousands of clones in the sample, around nine tenths were seen once. Germline CDR1 and CDR2: MNHEY and SMNVEV (reference sequence). The J segment lost 7 bases and the V segment lost 3 bases, leaving 4 bases of the junction unmatched. This CDR3 spans 14 amino acids. The sequencing sample was made of peripheral blood. V and J are TRBV27 and TRBJ2-5; 11 bases are a match to TRBD1. The TCR sequence derives from a woman aged 60-75 years with acute or convalescent COVID-19. CDR3 amino acids: CASSFSGTGGTQYF. The CDR3 DNA sequence: TGTGCCAGCAGTTTTAGCGGGACAGGGGGGACCCAGTACTTC.